Shown below are 7 T cell receptor beta chains from a single sample sequenced in a study of beta chain features in type 1 diabetes. Study-level points and caveats: Moderately but significantly shorter TCRB CDR3s were found in Type 1 diabetes patients in all four CD4+ subsets.

Sequenced material consisted of expressed TCRB transcripts (all of the isolated RNA was reverse transcribed). Method: immunoSEQ multiplex PCR; TCRdb's copy keeps in-frame clones and lacks some. Among approximately 600,000 clones listed, around 12% were seen once. For these TCRs, the target antigens are not known. The sequenced material came from naive CD4+ T cells from blood. These receptors originate from a man aged 25 to 45 with type 1 diabetes.

This clone was detected only a few times. The chain joins TRBV6-5 to TRBJ1-4, with D tentatively TRBD1 (5 bases). Looked up from germline, CDR1 is MNHEY and CDR2 is SVGAGI. V was pared by 2 bases and J by 8 bases, with 9 bases between. This CDR3 region has 13 residues. CDR3 bases: TGTGCCAGCAGTTACCAAGCAGGGGAAAAACTGTTTTTT. Encoded protein: CASSYQAGEKLFF.

This clone was observed a few times. The chain has TRBV4-3 and TRBJ2-5, with 9 nucleotides matching TRBD1. This CDR3 has 15 amino acids. Germline V gives CDR1 LGHNA, CDR2 YSLEER. The V and J ends lost 4 bases and 0 bases, in that order; junction bases with no gene match: 3. This chain's CDR3 is CASSLTGGYQETQYF. The CDR3 DNA is TGCGCCAGCAGCCTGACAGGGGGTTACCAAGAGACCCAGTACTTC.

This clone was seen only a few times. The V gene is TRBV5-1, the J gene TRBJ1-2; D not resolved. V was trimmed by 5 bases and J by 5 bases, leaving 19 bases between them. Germline V gives CDR1 SGHRS, CDR2 YFSETQ. The CDR3 is made up of 15 amino acids. CDR3 protein: CASRDTAAQIYGYTF. CDR3 in DNA: TGCGCCAGCAGGGATACAGCCGCTCAAATATATGGCTACACCTTC.

A word on this clone: At the DNA level, this CDR3 is encoded by other sequences in the same sample as well. The V call is TRBV7-2, the J call TRBJ2-7; D unresolved. The germline V gene encodes CDR1 SGHTA and CDR2 FQGNSA. Between the trimmed V and J ends, which lost 1 base and 7 bases, there was a span of 5 bases. CDR3 length: 11 amino acids. The CDR3 region is CASSLVSEQYF. CDR3 DNA: TGTGCCAGCAGCTTAGTGAGTGAGCAGTACTTC. Variable domain in full (rest from reference TRBV7-2 and TRBJ2-7): GAGVSQSPSNKVTEKGKDVELRCDPISGHTALYWYRQSLGQGLEFLIYFQGNSAPDKSGLPSDRFSAERTGGSVSTLTIQRTQQEDSAVYLCASSLVSEQYFGPGTRLTVT.

The gene calls are TRBV11-2 and TRBJ2-7; a weak D match, TRBD2 (6 bases). Trimming cost V 5 bases and J 1 base, with 15 bases left between them. This CDR3 region has 15 residues. Germline loops: CDR1 SGHAT, CDR2 FQNNGV. CDR3 residues: CASSPWRDGSYEQYF. The CDR3 coding sequence is TGTGCCAGCAGCCCCTGGCGGGACGGTTCCTACGAGCAGTACTTC.

The chain links TRBV4-2 to TRBJ2-2; the match to TRBD2 covers 8 bases. Germline V gene lookup returns CDR1 LGHNA and CDR2 YNFKEQ. The CDR3 consists of 16 residues. J gave up 1 base and V 1 base, and 2 bases lay outside the gene matches. DNA for the CDR3: TGTGCCAGCAGCCAAGGTACTAGCGGGAACACCGGGGAGCTGTTTTTT. Translation: CASSQGTSGNTGELFF.

About this clone: The same CDR3 arises from other DNA sequences in this sample as well. This chain connects TRBV28 to TRBJ1-2, with D hard to call. V was pared by 6 bases and J by 1 base, with 3 bases between. This CDR3 has 11 residues. Germline V gene sequence: CDR1 MDHEN, CDR2 SYDVKM. The CDR3 sequence is CASSLNYGYTF. In DNA form, the CDR3 reads TGTGCCAGCAGCCTTAACTATGGCTACACCTTC.